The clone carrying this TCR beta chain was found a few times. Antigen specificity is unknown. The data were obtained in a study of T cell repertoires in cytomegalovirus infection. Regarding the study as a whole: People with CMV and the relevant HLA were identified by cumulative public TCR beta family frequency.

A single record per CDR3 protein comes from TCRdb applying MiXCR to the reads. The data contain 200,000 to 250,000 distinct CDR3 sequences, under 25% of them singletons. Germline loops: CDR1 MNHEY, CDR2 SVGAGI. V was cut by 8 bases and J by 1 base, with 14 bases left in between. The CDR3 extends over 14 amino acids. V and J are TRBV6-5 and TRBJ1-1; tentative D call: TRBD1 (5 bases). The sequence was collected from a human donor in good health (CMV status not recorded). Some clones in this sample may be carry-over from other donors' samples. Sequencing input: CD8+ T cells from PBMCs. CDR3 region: CASWEKGRNTEAFF. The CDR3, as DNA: TGTGCCAGCTGGGAGAAGGGACGGAACACTGAAGCTTTCTTT.